A selection of T cell receptor beta chains follows, all from one sample in a study of multiple sclerosis patients with progressive multifocal leukoencephalopathy. Method: immunoSEQ multiplex PCR; TCRdb's copy keeps in-frame clones and lacks some. The data contain 25,000 to 30,000 clones, around nine tenths of them singletons. Source: PBMCs, taken from a patient treated with natalizumab. The source is a human donor with multiple sclerosis. Both conserved end residues are part of each CDR3. The order of the fields is J gene, V gene, clone size, D gene, CDR3 protein, CDR3 DNA. A D gene is named only where the DNA matches it firmly. A clone size is listed for some rows: how often the clone was seen (once, few, many), or a class if it is expanded.

>TRBJ2-6|TRBV27|.|TRBD2
CASKAGVEIGANVLTF
TGTGCCAGCAAGGCGGGAGTAGAAATTGGGGCCAACGTCCTGACTTTC
>TRBJ2-1|TRBV6-6|.|TRBD2
CASSPQREVIEQFF
TGTGCCAGCAGCCCCCAGCGGGAGGTTATTGAGCAGTTCTTC
>TRBJ2-1|TRBV4-2|.|.
CASSLTAIREAYNEQFF
TGTGCCAGCAGCCTAACGGCAATCAGGGAGGCCTACAATGAGCAGTTCTTC
>TRBJ1-2|TRBV25-1|once|.
CASSDRNSYYGYTF
TGTGCCAGCAGTGACCGCAATTCCTACTATGGCTACACCTTC
>TRBJ2-1|TRBV29-1|.|TRBD2
CSVEGEGRSSYNEQFF
TGCAGCGTTGAGGGGGAGGGCAGGAGCTCCTACAATGAGCAGTTCTTC
>TRBJ1-2|TRBV7-2|.|TRBD1
CASSLSDRDGYTF
TGTGCCAGCAGCCTTTCCGACAGGGATGGCTACACCTTC
>TRBJ1-2|TRBV5-5|.|.
CASSMRGTTLEHYGYTF
TGTGCCAGCAGCATGCGTGGGACAACCCTAGAGCACTATGGCTACACCTTC
>TRBJ1-5|TRBV6-1|.|.
CASSEVLPQHF
TGTGCCAGCAGTGAGGTTTTACCCCAGCATTTT
>TRBJ2-5|TRBV15|.|.
CATADDSGQETQYF
TGTGCCACCGCCGACGACAGCGGCCAAGAGACCCAGTACTTC
>TRBJ2-7|TRBV6-5|.|.
CASSYPKGQSYEQYF
TGTGCCAGCAGTTATCCCAAGGGGCAATCCTACGAGCAGTACTTC
>TRBJ2-6|TRBV29-1|once|.
CSVPFGLGANVLTF
TGCAGCGTGCCCTTCGGTTTAGGGGCCAACGTCCTGACTTTC
>TRBJ2-1|TRBV6-1|.|TRBD2
CASSVHATSGRLGSYNEQFF
TGTGCCAGCAGTGTCCATGCTACTAGCGGGCGCCTCGGCTCCTACAATGAGCAGTTCTTC
>TRBJ1-1|TRBV9|.|.
CASSPSRDTEAFF
TGTGCCAGCAGCCCCTCGAGGGACACTGAAGCTTTCTTT
>TRBJ1-1|TRBV9|.|TRBD1
CASSVGTGATEAFF
TGTGCCAGCAGCGTGGGGACAGGGGCCACTGAAGCTTTCTTT
>TRBJ2-7|TRBV7-2|.|.
CASSPPGGYEQYF
TGTGCCAGCAGCCCACCGGGCGGGTACGAGCAGTACTTC
>TRBJ2-7|TRBV27|.|.
CASSPSGRAPYEQYF
TGTGCCAGCAGTCCCTCCGGGAGAGCACCCTACGAGCAGTACTTC
>TRBJ1-6|TRBV12-5|.|.
CASGLGTENSPLHF
TGTGCTAGTGGGCTAGGGACCGAGAATTCACCCCTCCACTTT
>TRBJ1-2|TRBV5-4|.|.
CASSFRPRRGYTF
TGTGCCAGCAGCTTCCGTCCCAGGAGAGGCTACACCTTC
>TRBJ2-1|TRBV18|.|TRBD1
CANRARDREKGEQFF
TGTGCCAACAGGGCCCGGGACAGGGAAAAAGGTGAGCAGTTCTTC
>TRBJ2-7|TRBV10-3|few|.
CAISDATRQSYEQYF
TGTGCCATCAGTGATGCCACCAGGCAATCCTACGAGCAGTACTTC
>TRBJ2-4|TRBV28|.|.
CASRLGGGKNIQYF
TGTGCCAGCAGGCTTGGAGGGGGCAAAAACATTCAGTACTTC
>TRBJ1-1|TRBV4-3|.|.
CASSQDSTTEAFF
TGCGCCAGCAGCCAAGATAGCACCACTGAAGCTTTCTTT
>TRBJ2-2|TRBV4-3|.|.
CASSLTVAGELFF
TGCGCCAGCAGCCTTACAGTGGCCGGGGAGCTGTTTTTT
>TRBJ2-2|TRBV4-1|.|TRBD2
CASSQVAGGPNTGELFF
TGCGCCAGCAGCCAGGTAGCGGGAGGGCCGAACACCGGGGAGCTGTTTTTT
>TRBJ1-5|TRBV19|.|.
CASRGEYSNQPQHF
TGTGCCAGTAGGGGCGAGTATAGCAATCAGCCCCAGCATTTT
>TRBJ2-3|TRBV7-3|.|TRBD2
CASKKSGARTDTQYF
TGTGCCAGCAAAAAAAGCGGGGCTCGCACAGATACGCAGTATTTT
>TRBJ2-7|TRBV7-2|.|.
CASSPRGGHEQYF
TGTGCCAGCAGCCCTCGTGGGGGCCACGAGCAGTACTTC
>TRBJ1-5|TRBV15|.|TRBD1
CATSPHGTGNQPQHF
TGTGCCACCAGCCCTCATGGGACAGGGAATCAGCCCCAGCATTTT
>TRBJ2-1|TRBV7-3|.|TRBD2
CASSLGGGRTYNEQFF
TGTGCCAGCAGCTTAGGTGGCGGGAGGACCTACAATGAGCAGTTCTTC
>TRBJ2-3|TRBV7-6|.|.
CASSPEDRNTQYF
TGTGCCAGCAGCCCCGAAGACAGGAACACGCAGTATTTT
>TRBJ1-2|TRBV6-4|.|.
CASRASPTGDYGYTF
TGTGCCAGCAGGGCCAGCCCCACGGGGGACTATGGCTACACCTTC
>TRBJ1-1|TRBV6-5|.|.
CASGERRNTEAFF
TGTGCCAGCGGGGAGCGGAGGAACACTGAAGCTTTCTTT
>TRBJ1-1|TRBV6-5|.|.
CASSYSSWAPEAFF
TGTGCCAGCAGTTACTCGAGCTGGGCCCCTGAAGCTTTCTTT
>TRBJ2-1|TRBV6-5|.|TRBD2
CASSYSAGGPREQFF
TGTGCCAGCAGTTATTCAGCGGGAGGGCCGCGTGAGCAGTTCTTC
>TRBJ2-2|TRBV11-2|.|.
CASSLGTRRNTGELFF
TGTGCCAGCAGCTTAGGGACCCGTAGAAACACCGGGGAGCTGTTTTTT
>TRBJ1-5|TRBV18|.|.
CASSPFDQPQHF
TGTGCCAGCTCACCATTCGATCAGCCCCAGCATTTT
>TRBJ2-7|TRBV30|.|TRBD1
CAWGTAATYEQYF
TGTGCCTGGGGGACAGCTGCTACCTACGAGCAGTACTTC
>TRBJ1-2|TRBV6-6|.|.
CASSHKGNYGYTF
TGTGCCAGCAGTCACAAGGGAAACTATGGCTACACCTTC
>TRBJ2-7|TRBV2|.|TRBD2
CASSGSGGYPYEQYF
TGTGCCAGCAGTGGGAGCGGGGGGTACCCCTACGAGCAGTACTTC
>TRBJ2-1|TRBV5-6|.|.
CASSLGPTGSYNEQFF
TGTGCCAGCAGCCTGGGCCCAACGGGCTCCTACAATGAGCAGTTCTTC
>TRBJ2-1|TRBV14|.|.
CASSQVLRDRFF
TGTGCCAGCAGCCAAGTTTTGAGGGACCGGTTCTTC
>TRBJ1-3|TRBV19|.|.
CASRPGRISGNTIYF
TGTGCCAGTAGACCGGGACGGATCTCTGGAAACACCATATATTTT
>TRBJ1-2|TRBV4-3|.|.
CASSQDRGTYGYTF
TGCGCCAGCAGCCAAGACAGGGGAACCTATGGCTACACCTTC
>TRBJ1-1|TRBV6-5|once|.
CASSLPGTEAFF
TGTGCCAGCAGTCTCCCCGGCACTGAAGCTTTCTTT
>TRBJ2-2|TRBV7-9|.|.
CASSLAGNTGELFF
TGTGCCAGCAGCTTGGCAGGGAACACCGGGGAGCTGTTTTTT
>TRBJ2-1|TRBV5-1|.|.
CASSLGNEQFF
TGCGCCAGCAGCTTGGGTAATGAGCAGTTCTTC
>TRBJ1-6|TRBV6-6|.|.
CASRNGQEFTSPLHF
TGTGCCAGCAGAAATGGACAAGAATTCACTTCACCCCTCCACTTT
>TRBJ2-1|TRBV10-1|once|TRBD2
CASSESRGGSMRPQFF
TGCGCCAGCAGTGAGTCCCGGGGGGGTTCAATGAGACCTCAGTTCTTC
>TRBJ1-4|TRBV5-5|.|.
CASSSLGRGEEKLFF
TGTGCCAGCAGCTCCCTTGGCAGGGGAGAGGAAAAACTGTTTTTT
>TRBJ2-1|TRBV9|.|.
CASSPEVGSYNEQFF
TGTGCCAGCAGCCCCGAGGTGGGCTCCTACAATGAGCAGTTCTTC
>TRBJ1-1|TRBV27|.|.
CASSSGPEAFF
TGTGCCAGCAGTTCCGGTCCAGAAGCTTTCTTT
>TRBJ2-7|TRBV13|.|.
CASSQGNEQYF
TGTGCCAGCAGCCAGGGTAACGAGCAGTACTTC
>TRBJ1-5|TRBV18|.|TRBD1
CASSPDRTNQPQHF
TGTGCCAGCTCACCGGACAGGACAAATCAGCCCCAGCATTTT
>TRBJ2-1|TRBV9|.|.
CASSVDGTSYNEQFF
TGTGCCAGCAGCGTAGACGGGACTTCCTACAATGAGCAGTTCTTC
>TRBJ2-3|TRBV19|.|TRBD2
CASSASQRAGGATDTQYF
TGTGCCAGTAGTGCTTCCCAACGAGCGGGAGGCGCCACAGATACGCAGTATTTT
>TRBJ2-5|TRBV5-1|.|.
CASSAGTPQVETQYF
TGCGCCAGCAGCGCCGGGACTCCCCAAGTGGAGACCCAGTACTTC
>TRBJ1-1|TRBV25-1|.|TRBD1
CASSVEDRSYTEAFF
TGTGCCAGCAGTGTGGAGGACAGGTCTTACACTGAAGCTTTCTTT